Following are 26 T cell receptor beta chains from one sample sequenced in a study of cytomegalovirus exposure and HLA in healthy donors. The assay was immunoSEQ multiplex PCR, and TCRdb's table has in-frame clones only and misses some. The sample includes approximately 240,000 clones, around nine tenths seen only once; the top ten take 1% to 1.2%. The sample comprised PBMCs. These receptor sequences come from a woman between 18 and 29 years old in good health and CMV-seronegative.

The chain has TRBV14 and TRBJ2-1; TRBD2 aligns across 10 bases. This CDR3 is 16 amino acids long. Germline V lookup: CDR1 SGHDN, CDR2 FVKESK. Trimming took 3 bases from V and 4 from J; bases not matched to a gene: 6. The CDR3 reads CASSHFLAGGYNEQFF. CDR3 sequence (DNA): TGTGCCAGCAGCCACTTCTTAGCGGGAGGTTACAATGAGCAGTTCTTC.

The genes are TRBV10-3 and TRBJ1-2; D not certain. V lost 6 bases and J lost 6, with 17 bases in between. This CDR3 is built from 14 residues. Germline values: CDR1 ENHRY, CDR2 SYGVKD. The CDR3 protein is CAISRQEGEDGYTF. CDR3 sequence (DNA): TGTGCCATCAGCAGGCAGGAGGGCGAGGATGGCTACACCTTC.

The genes are TRBV19 and TRBJ2-1; D not certain. Germline V gives CDR1 LNHDA, CDR2 SQIVND (reference sequence). The CDR3 consists of 11 residues. V gave up 7 bases and J gave up 9 bases, with 10 bases separating them. The CDR3 region is CASNLLGEQFF. The DNA for the CDR3 is TGTGCCAGTAACCTACTCGGTGAGCAGTTCTTC.

This rearrangement joins TRBV28 to TRBJ1-1, with 10 bases aligning to TRBD1. CDR1 MDHEN and CDR2 SYDVKM come from the germline V gene. Trimming cost V 6 bases and J 1 base; bases outside gene matches: 8. The CDR3 has 16 amino acids. The CDR3 DNA sequence: TGTGCCAGCAGCTATCCGGGACAGGGGTCGAACACTGAAGCTTTCTTT. Translation: CASSYPGQGSNTEAFF.

This clone was observed a few times. The chain combines TRBV7-2 with TRBJ1-2; D remains unclear. Germline V lookup: CDR1 SGHTA, CDR2 FQGNSA. The V end lost 5 bases, the J end lost 6 bases, and 13 bases lay between the germline ends. The CDR3 loop spans 13 amino acids. This CDR3 reads CASSPFLGDGYTF. The DNA for the CDR3 is TGTGCCAGCAGCCCGTTCCTCGGAGATGGCTACACCTTC.

The chain carries TRBV5-4 and TRBJ1-1; D unclear. Looked up from germline, CDR1 is SGHNT and CDR2 is YYREEE (reference sequence). The CDR3 loop spans 13 amino acids. Trimming took 4 bases from V and 3 from J, leaving 10 bases between them. CDR3 sequence (DNA): TGTGCCAGCAGCCCATCTCCGGACACTGAAGCTTTCTTT. It specifies CASSPSPDTEAFF. Full variable domain (remainder filled in from reference TRBV5-4 and TRBJ1-1): ETGVTQSPTHLIKTRGQQVTLRCSSQSGHNTVSWYQQALGQGPQFIFQYYREEENGRGNFPPRFSGLQFPNYSSELNVNALELDDSALYLCASSPSPDTEAFFGQGTRLTVV.

V is TRBV7-9 and J is TRBJ1-5; 9 nucleotides match TRBD1. There are 17 residues in the CDR3. With 5 bases clipped from V and 1 base from J, the junction kept 9 bases outside the gene matches. CDR1 SEHNR and CDR2 FQNEAQ come from the germline V gene (reference sequence). CDR3 DNA sequence: TGTGCCAGCAGCCACGAGACTGGGACAGGGAGCAATCAGCCCCAGCATTTT. It encodes CASSHETGTGSNQPQHF.

The chain links TRBV7-6 to TRBJ2-1; D is uncertain. This CDR3 has 9 residues. The ends were cut back, 9 bases at V and 10 bases at J, with 7 bases in the middle. The germline V gene encodes CDR1 SGHVS and CDR2 FNYEAQ. CDR3 region: CARVREQFF. CDR3 bases: TGTGCCAGGGTCCGGGAGCAGTTCTTC.

The chain carries TRBV10-3 and TRBJ2-7; 10 bases agree with TRBD2. The CDR3 spans 15 residues. The J segment lost 7 bases and the V segment lost 3 bases, leaving 9 bases of the junction unmatched. CDR1 is ENHRY and CDR2 is SYGVKD in the germline V gene. CDR3 protein: CAISDPAGGPEEQYF. The CDR3, as DNA: TGTGCCATCAGTGACCCAGCGGGAGGGCCGGAAGAGCAGTACTTC.

The CDR3 DNA is TGTGCCAGCAGCCGGGTTGGGTTAACTAATGAAAAACTGTTTTTT. It specifies CASSRVGLTNEKLFF. The chain links TRBV5-6 to TRBJ1-4; no firm D call. CDR1 is SGHDT and CDR2 is YYEEEE in the germline V gene. Trimming stripped 4 bases from V and 1 base from J, with 11 bases between. The length of the CDR3 is 15 residues.

The chain uses TRBV5-1 and TRBJ1-1; 7 nucleotides agree with TRBD1. With 4 bases clipped from V and 4 bases from J, the junction kept 16 bases outside the gene matches. This CDR3 has 17 residues. Germline values: CDR1 SGHRS, CDR2 YFSETQ. CDR3 nucleotide sequence: TGCGCCAGCAGCCCTGAGGGGGCAGGGGAGGAGACCACTGAAGCTTTCTTT. Translating it yields CASSPEGAGEETTEAFF.

This chain connects TRBV28 to TRBJ2-3; TRBD2 matches 9 bases. The germline V gene encodes CDR1 MDHEN and CDR2 SYDVKM. The trim removed 3 bases at V and 3 bases at J, leaving 13 bases unmatched. This CDR3 is built from 18 residues. CDR3 loop: CASSFPLREGPGTDTQYF. CDR3 coding DNA: TGTGCCAGCAGTTTCCCCTTGCGGGAGGGCCCAGGGACAGATACGCAGTATTTT.

The rearrangement joins TRBV7-3 to TRBJ2-3, with TRBD2 matching 15 bases. The V gene end was trimmed by 4 bases and the J gene end by 4 bases; junction bases not matched to a gene: 3. The CDR3 is 16 residues long. Looked up from germline, CDR1 is SGHTA and CDR2 is FQGTGA. CDR3 in amino acids: CASSSGLAGGADTQYF. The CDR3 nucleotides read TGTGCCAGCAGCTCCGGACTAGCGGGAGGGGCAGATACGCAGTATTTT.

The chain combines TRBV28 with TRBJ1-2; 9 bases align to TRBD1. Germline-derived CDR1 and CDR2 are MDHEN and SYDVKM. V gave up 6 bases and J gave up 4 bases; unmatched junction bases: 15. This CDR3 comprises 17 residues. The CDR3 here is CASRQSGPGQGTYGYTF. DNA of the CDR3: TGTGCCAGCAGGCAATCGGGACCGGGACAGGGTACCTATGGCTACACCTTC.

This clone was observed once. The chain is built from TRBV28 and TRBJ2-7, with 10 nucleotides matching TRBD2. The germline CDR1 and CDR2 sequences are MDHEN and SYDVKM. J was trimmed by 6 bases and V by 1 base; bases with no gene match: 9. This CDR3 has 16 amino acids. The CDR3 sequence: CASSLSLAGVVPEQYF. The CDR3 DNA reads TGTGCCAGCAGTTTATCTCTAGCGGGAGTCGTACCCGAGCAGTACTTC.

The V call is TRBV7-2, the J call TRBJ2-7; weak D call: TRBD2 (6 bases). This CDR3 region has 14 residues. Trimming pared 4 bases from V and 2 bases from J, leaving 12 bases between. Germline CDR1 is SGHTA and CDR2 is FQGNSA. The CDR3 DNA sequence: TGTGCCAGCAGCTCCCGACGGGAGACCTACGAGCAGTACTTC. It translates to CASSSRRETYEQYF.

The rearrangement uses TRBV19 and TRBJ2-2; 7 nucleotides line up with TRBD1. Germline CDR1 LNHDA, CDR2 SQIVND (reference sequence). With 5 bases clipped from V and 0 bases from J, the junction kept 6 bases outside the gene matches. CDR3 length equals 16 residues. CDR3 region: CASSVIQGANTGELFF. CDR3 DNA: TGTGCCAGTAGTGTAATTCAGGGGGCGAACACCGGGGAGCTGTTTTTT.

V gene TRBV28 combines with J gene TRBJ2-7; 12 bases line up with TRBD2. The CDR3 runs to 15 residues. CDR1 is MDHEN and CDR2 is SYDVKM in the germline V gene. With 2 bases clipped from V and 3 bases from J, the junction kept 2 bases outside the gene matches. Written as DNA, the CDR3 is TGTGCCAGCAGTTTACTAGCGGGAGGGGTCTACGAGCAGTACTTC. Protein product: CASSLLAGGVYEQYF.

The chain joins TRBV27 to TRBJ1-1, with 7 positions matching TRBD1. CDR1 is MNHEY, CDR2 SMNVEV, per germline (reference sequence). Losses at the gene ends were 6 bases for V and 1 base for J; bases not matched to a gene: 8. CDR3 size: 15 residues. The CDR3 protein is CASRRSGTENTEAFF. Here the CDR3 DNA reads TGTGCCAGCAGGAGATCCGGGACAGAGAACACTGAAGCTTTCTTT.

The V and J genes are TRBV10-3 and TRBJ1-6, with no clear D. Germline loops: CDR1 ENHRY, CDR2 SYGVKD. This CDR3 has 13 residues. Trimming took 2 bases from V and 7 from J, leaving 6 bases between them. CDR3 sequence: CAISEEQNSPLHF. Here the CDR3 DNA reads TGTGCCATCAGTGAGGAACAAAATTCACCCCTCCACTTT.

This clone was detected only a few times. The CDR3 sequence: CASSVPAVTPLQQYF. In nucleotides, the CDR3 is TGTGCCAGCAGTGTACCCGCGGTGACCCCACTCCAGCAGTACTTC. The rearrangement links TRBV28 to TRBJ2-7; D remains unclear. The CDR3 is made up of 15 amino acids. With 5 bases removed from V and 8 bases from J, the gap between germline ends came to 22 bases. Germline CDR1 and CDR2: MDHEN and SYDVKM.

The chain links TRBV2 to TRBJ2-7, with 7 bases aligning to TRBD1. Trimming at V came to 7 bases and at J to 0 bases, leaving 12 bases not matched to a gene. CDR1 and CDR2 (germline): SNHLY, FYNNEI. The CDR3 contains 16 residues. The CDR3 reads CASTAPGQFSSYEQYF. The CDR3 bases are TGTGCCAGCACCGCCCCGGGACAGTTTAGCTCCTACGAGCAGTACTTC.

V and J are TRBV6-6 and TRBJ1-4; no clear D gene. In germline, CDR1 is MNHNY, CDR2 SVGAGI (reference sequence). The CDR3 is made up of 16 amino acids. V lost 2 bases, J lost 3 bases, and 13 bases lay in between. The CDR3 spells CASSYRGGFANEKLFF. The CDR3 bases are TGTGCCAGCAGTTACCGGGGAGGTTTCGCTAATGAAAAACTGTTTTTT.

The V gene is TRBV9, the J gene TRBJ2-1; 11 nucleotides line up with TRBD2. Germline assignment: CDR1 SGDLS and CDR2 YYNGEE. The CDR3 spans 17 residues. V shed 3 bases, J shed 7 bases, and the junction held 12 bases outside the gene matches. The DNA of the CDR3 is TGTGCCAGCAGCGCCCCACCACTAGCGGGAGTTCGGAATGAGCAGTTCTTC. Protein: CASSAPPLAGVRNEQFF.

The CDR3, as DNA: TGTGCCAGCAGCTTAAAGGAGAACTATGGCTACACCTTC. Translated: CASSLKENYGYTF. This rearrangement joins TRBV7-8 to TRBJ1-2; D not certain. The CDR3 loop spans 13 amino acids. Trimming cost V 2 bases and J 2 bases, with 6 bases left between them. CDR1 is SGHVS, CDR2 FQNEAQ, per germline.

The genes are TRBV5-1 and TRBJ2-5; 10 nucleotides agree with TRBD2. Looked up from germline, CDR1 is SGHRS and CDR2 is YFSETQ. This CDR3 has 15 residues. The trim removed 4 bases at V and 1 base at J, leaving 4 bases unmatched. The CDR3 here is CASSQRTSGQETQYF. CDR3 nucleotide sequence: TGCGCCAGCAGCCAGCGGACTAGCGGCCAAGAGACCCAGTACTTC.